A single sample is the source of the 28 T cell receptor beta chains below, sequenced in a study of T cell repertoires in cytomegalovirus infection. TCRdb reprocessed the reads with MiXCR, giving one entry per CDR3 protein. This table holds some 700,000 distinct CDR3 sequences, about a third found once. What was sequenced was PBMCs. The receptors originated from a human donor in good health (CMV status not recorded). Some clones in this sample may be carry-over from other donors' samples.

The chain employs TRBV10-3 and TRBJ2-5, with D perhaps TRBD1 (6 bases). The CDR3 extends over 17 amino acids. Trimming took off 0 bases at V and 1 base at J, with 15 bases between the two ends. Germline lookup yields CDR1 ENHRY and CDR2 SYGVKD. The CDR3 loop is CAISESTGQGTQETQYF. The CDR3 DNA reads TGTGCCATCAGTGAGTCCACCGGGCAGGGGACCCAAGAGACCCAGTACTTC.

DNA for the CDR3: TGTGCCTGGAGTGTGTCTAGCCGGGAGACCCAGTACTTC. Encoded protein: CAWSVSSRETQYF. The V and J genes are TRBV30 and TRBJ2-5, with D perhaps matching TRBD2 (5 bases). The CDR3 extends over 13 amino acids. The V end lost 0 bases, the J end lost 5 bases, and 10 bases lay between the germline ends. Germline CDR1 is GTSNPN and CDR2 is SVGIG (reference sequence).

This clonotype has just a few counts. The chain carries TRBV28 and TRBJ2-7; 7 nucleotides line up with TRBD2. V lost 4 bases and J lost 0; bases outside the gene matches: 6. Germline CDR1 MDHEN, CDR2 SYDVKM. This CDR3 has 15 amino acids. The CDR3 is CASSSPGGGSYEQYF. The CDR3 coding sequence is TGTGCCAGCAGTTCCCCGGGCGGGGGCTCCTACGAGCAGTACTTC.

V and J are TRBV6-5 and TRBJ1-6, with unresolved D. Germline assignment: CDR1 MNHEY and CDR2 SVGAGI. The CDR3 is 14 residues long. V lost 7 bases and J 0 bases, leaving 7 bases between the germline ends. The CDR3 nucleotides are TGTGCCAGCAAACGGACCTCCTATAATTCACCCCTCCACTTT. It codes for CASKRTSYNSPLHF.

This clonotype was detected ten times or more. This chain connects TRBV7-2 to TRBJ2-1, with 8 positions matching TRBD2. The trim removed 0 bases at V and 6 bases at J, leaving 7 bases unmatched. Germline lookup yields CDR1 SGHTA and CDR2 FQGNSA. There are 16 residues in the CDR3. The CDR3 here is CASSLAGGRSVNEQFF. CDR3 coding DNA: TGTGCCAGCAGCTTAGCCGGCGGGAGGTCGGTCAATGAGCAGTTCTTC.

In this sample, this clonotype turned up a few times. The chain carries TRBV15 and TRBJ2-7; 7 positions agree with TRBD2. The ends lost 5 bases at V and 5 bases at J; junction bases unmatched: 15. The CDR3 runs 16 residues. Germline CDR1 reads LNHNV; CDR2 reads YYDKDF (reference sequence). CDR3 amino acids: CATSSSAGTMGDEQYF. In nucleotides, the CDR3 is TGTGCCACCAGCTCAAGCGCGGGGACTATGGGGGACGAGCAGTACTTC.

V usage is TRBV6-1 and J usage is TRBJ2-6; no clear D gene. Germline values: CDR1 MNHNS, CDR2 SASEGT. V was clipped by 2 bases and J by 1 base, with 12 bases between them. The CDR3 has 17 residues. Here the CDR3 reads CASSELGRSSGANVLTF. The CDR3 nucleotides are TGTGCCAGCAGTGAACTCGGCAGGAGTTCTGGGGCCAACGTCCTGACTTTC.

V and J are TRBV27 and TRBJ1-6; D is undetermined. The CDR3 extends over 16 amino acids. Trimming took off 0 bases at V and 5 bases at J, with 11 bases between the two ends. From germline, CDR1 is MNHEY and CDR2 SMNVEV (reference sequence). The chain's CDR3 is CASSLSPFVDNSPLHF. The CDR3 nucleotides are TGTGCCAGCAGTTTATCCCCTTTTGTCGATAATTCACCCCTCCACTTT.

The chain combines TRBV7-6 with TRBJ2-7, with TRBD2 matching 8 bases. Germline lookup yields CDR1 SGHVS and CDR2 FNYEAQ. Trimming took 4 bases from V and 4 from J; bases not matched to a gene: 9. This CDR3 region has 15 residues. This chain's CDR3 is CASSSDRGRNYEQYF. The CDR3 DNA is TGTGCCAGCAGCTCGGATCGCGGGAGGAATTACGAGCAGTACTTC.

This clonotype came up a few times. The V and J genes are TRBV27 and TRBJ2-2, with D maybe TRBD1 (5 bases). With 2 bases removed from V and 1 base from J, the gap between germline ends came to 11 bases. CDR3 length equals 16 residues. Germline values: CDR1 MNHEY, CDR2 SMNVEV (reference sequence). In DNA form, the CDR3 reads TGTGCCAGCAGTTTAGGGGCTAGACTGAACACCGGGGAGCTGTTTTTT. Encoded protein: CASSLGARLNTGELFF.

The J gene is TRBJ2-7, the V gene TRBV24-1; TRBD2 is a possible D gene (5 bases). Germline CDR1 and CDR2: KGHDR and SFDVKD. The CDR3 is 11 amino acids. V shed 6 bases and J shed 6 bases, with 8 bases lying between them. The chain's CDR3 is CATSRGTEQYF. The CDR3 DNA sequence: TGTGCCACCAGTCGGGGTACCGAGCAGTACTTC.

This clonotype has ten or more counts. The chain links TRBV7-2 to TRBJ2-7, with 10 nucleotides matching TRBD1. The CDR3 covers 17 residues. Germline-derived CDR1 and CDR2 are SGHTA and FQGNSA. With 0 bases clipped from V and 3 bases from J, the junction kept 8 bases outside the gene matches. This CDR3 is CASSLAVGTGDRYEQYF. The CDR3, as DNA: TGTGCCAGCAGCTTAGCCGTCGGGACAGGGGACCGCTACGAGCAGTACTTC.

The V call is TRBV12-3 or TRBV12-4, the J call TRBJ2-1; D unclear. The germline V and J ends were trimmed by 1 base and 12 bases, with 10 bases remaining between them. There are 12 residues in the CDR3. CDR3 sequence reads: CASSLGSVLQFF. CDR3 in DNA: TGTGCCAGCAGTTTAGGGTCGGTCTTGCAGTTCTTC.

This clonotype was seen a few times. The V and J genes are TRBV20-1 and TRBJ2-2; no clear D. Per the germline V gene, CDR1 is DFQATT and CDR2 is SNEGSKA (reference sequence). Trimming shortened V by 3 bases and J by 0 bases, and 5 bases separated the two germline ends. The length of the CDR3 is 13 residues. CDR3 in amino acids: CSARDPNTGELFF. Here the CDR3 DNA reads TGCAGTGCTAGGGACCCGAACACCGGGGAGCTGTTTTTT.

The gene calls are TRBV20-1 and TRBJ1-4; the D gene is possibly TRBD1 (5 bases). V was cut by 2 bases and J by 4 bases, with 8 bases left in between. The CDR3 covers 13 residues. The germline gives CDR1 DFQATT, CDR2 SNEGSKA (reference sequence). The DNA for the CDR3 is TGCAGTGCTAGAACGACAGATAATGAAAAACTGTTTTTT. This translates into CSARTTDNEKLFF.

The table lists this clonotype with a few counts. The chain is built from TRBV27 and TRBJ1-1; a possible D gene is TRBD1 (5 bases). The CDR3 consists of 15 residues. V was trimmed by 7 bases and J by 1 base, leaving 16 bases between them. Germline CDR1 MNHEY, CDR2 SMNVEV (reference sequence). CDR3 sequence: CASTKLAQGNTEAFF. The CDR3 DNA reads TGTGCCAGCACCAAACTGGCGCAGGGGAACACTGAAGCTTTCTTT.

The chain recombines TRBV7-2 with TRBJ2-5; 7 nucleotides agree with TRBD2. With V trimmed by 4 bases and J by 4 bases, 9 bases remained unmatched. This CDR3 contains 15 residues. The germline gives CDR1 SGHTA, CDR2 FQGNSA. The CDR3 loop is CASSSGRSRGETQYF. The CDR3 DNA is TGTGCCAGCAGCTCCGGGAGGTCGAGGGGAGAGACCCAGTACTTC.

The chain combines TRBV12-3 or TRBV12-4 with TRBJ1-2; unclear D gene. V was clipped by 4 bases and J by 8 bases, with 11 bases between them. There are 12 residues in the CDR3. CDR3 in DNA: TGTGCCAGCAGTTCTCTAGGAGGCGGCTACACCTTC. Translating it yields CASSSLGGGYTF.

The chain has TRBV6-6 and TRBJ1-1; a possible D gene is TRBD1 (5 bases). The V gene lost 6 bases and the J gene lost 1 base, with 15 bases spanning the gap. This CDR3 is 15 amino acids long. Germline V gene sequence: CDR1 MNHNY, CDR2 SVGAGI (reference sequence). The CDR3 DNA is TGTGCCAGCAGATTAGACAGTTCAAGGAACACTGAAGCTTTCTTT. The encoded protein is CASRLDSSRNTEAFF.

The chain couples TRBV28 to TRBJ1-1; no reliable D call. CDR1 is MDHEN and CDR2 is SYDVKM in the germline V gene. The CDR3 contains 13 residues. Trimming shortened V by 3 bases and J by 12 bases, and 17 bases separated the two germline ends. The CDR3: CASSFHQTVWTFF. The CDR3 nucleotides are TGTGCCAGCAGTTTTCACCAAACAGTGTGGACTTTCTTT. Supplemented by reference TRBV28 and TRBJ1-1, the full variable domain reads DVKVTQSSRYLVKRTGEKVFLECVQDMDHENMFWYRQDPGLGLRLIYFSYDVKMKEKGDIPEGYSVSREKKERFSLILESASTNQTSMYLCASSFHQTVWTFFGQGTRLTVV.

The chain combines TRBV19 with TRBJ2-4, with D perhaps matching TRBD1 or TRBD2 (6 bases each). The germline V gene has CDR1 LNHDA and CDR2 SQIVND (reference sequence). V was pared by 1 base and J by 0 bases, with 16 bases between. The CDR3 is made up of 18 amino acids. This CDR3 reads CASSIGFEGGLAKNIQYF. The CDR3, as DNA: TGTGCCAGTAGTATAGGTTTTGAGGGGGGTTTAGCCAAAAACATTCAGTACTTC.

The chain couples TRBV6-5 to TRBJ2-1, with TRBD2 matching 14 bases. CDR3 length: 16 amino acids. With V trimmed by 5 bases and J by 4 bases, 4 bases remained unmatched. Per germline, CDR1 MNHEY and CDR2 SVGAGI. The CDR3 here is CASSGLAGGFYNEQFF. CDR3 bases: TGTGCCAGCAGTGGACTAGCGGGGGGTTTTTACAATGAGCAGTTCTTC.

The rearrangement joins TRBV19 to TRBJ2-1; D unresolved. The CDR3 has 13 residues. Trimming stripped 0 bases from V and 15 bases from J, with 15 bases between. Per the germline V gene, CDR1 is LNHDA and CDR2 is SQIVND (reference sequence). The CDR3 sequence: CASSIDGSTFWFF. The CDR3 nucleotides are TGTGCCAGTAGTATAGATGGGTCGACCTTCTGGTTCTTC.

This chain links TRBV6-6 with TRBJ1-1, with 7 bases lining up with TRBD1. The CDR3 runs to 12 residues. Trimming at V came to 8 bases and at J to 10 bases, leaving 10 bases not matched to a gene. Per germline, CDR1 MNHNY and CDR2 SVGAGI (reference sequence). The CDR3 loop is CASGQWDRRAFF. In DNA, the CDR3 is TGTGCCAGCGGACAGTGGGACAGAAGAGCTTTCTTT.

Concerning this clonotype: A read error may produce the germline difference seen at one junction end. The genes are TRBV7-3 and TRBJ2-1; D possibly corresponds to TRBD2 (5 bases). The V gene's germline CDR1 is SGHTA and CDR2 FQGTGA. The CDR3 has 19 residues. CDR3 sequence (DNA): TGTGCCAGCAGCCATTTTCGGGGTGGTTCGAAAAGCTCCTACAATGAGCCGTTCTTC. Protein: CASSHFRGGSKSSYNEPFF.

The rearrangement links TRBV10-3 to TRBJ1-1; 8 nucleotides match TRBD1. The J segment lost 5 bases and the V segment lost 11 bases, leaving 10 bases of the junction unmatched. The CDR3 sequence is 13 residues long. From germline, CDR1 is ENHRY and CDR2 SYGVKD. Written as DNA, the CDR3 is TGTGCCGGACGGGACAGGTTGGGGACTGAAGCTTTCTTT. Its translation is CAGRDRLGTEAFF.

The rearrangement joins TRBV28 to TRBJ1-5; D call uncertain. V was shortened by 6 bases and J by 5 bases, with 17 bases between the two germline ends. Germline loops: CDR1 MDHEN, CDR2 SYDVKM. This CDR3 spans 15 amino acids. Here the CDR3 reads CASSPLALRDQPQHF. CDR3 nucleotides: TGTGCCAGCAGCCCATTAGCACTCCGGGATCAGCCCCAGCATTTT. The full variable domain, with the rest looked up from reference TRBV28 and TRBJ1-5, is DVKVTQSSRYLVKRTGEKVFLECVQDMDHENMFWYRQDPGLGLRLIYFSYDVKMKEKGDIPEGYSVSREKKERFSLILESASTNQTSMYLCASSPLALRDQPQHFGDGTRLSIL.

The DNA for the CDR3 is TGTGCCAGCAGCCAAGAATGGGGAGGGGAAATGGACAGTTCCTACGAGCAGTACTTC. Translated, it gives CASSQEWGGEMDSSYEQYF. This rearrangement joins TRBV14 to TRBJ2-7, with D possibly TRBD2 on 7 matching bases. V lost 0 bases and J 1 base, leaving 22 bases between the germline ends. Germline V CDR1 and CDR2: SGHDN, FVKESK. The CDR3 runs 19 residues.